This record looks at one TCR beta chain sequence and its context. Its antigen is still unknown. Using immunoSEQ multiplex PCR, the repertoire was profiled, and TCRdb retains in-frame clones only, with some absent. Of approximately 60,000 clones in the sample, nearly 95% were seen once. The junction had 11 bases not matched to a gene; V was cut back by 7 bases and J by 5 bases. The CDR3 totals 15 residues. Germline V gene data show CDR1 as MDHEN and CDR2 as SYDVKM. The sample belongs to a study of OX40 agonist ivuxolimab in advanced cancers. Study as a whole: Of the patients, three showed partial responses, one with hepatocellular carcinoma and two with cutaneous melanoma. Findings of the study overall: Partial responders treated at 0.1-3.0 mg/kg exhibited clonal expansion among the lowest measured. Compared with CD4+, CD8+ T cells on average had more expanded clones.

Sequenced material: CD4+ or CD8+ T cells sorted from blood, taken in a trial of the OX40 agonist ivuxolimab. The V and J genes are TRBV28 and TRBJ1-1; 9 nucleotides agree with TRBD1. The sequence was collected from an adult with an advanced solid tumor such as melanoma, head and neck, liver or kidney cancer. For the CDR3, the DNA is TGTGCCAGCAACGCCCAAACAGGGGGCGTGACTGAAGCTTTCTTT. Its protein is CASNAQTGGVTEAFF.